The T cell receptor beta chain described here comes from a study of CD4 T cells in relation to SARS-CoV-2 and coronaviruses. Turning to the study itself: The negative reference was HIV-1 Nef peptide pool or peptide-free culture. The HLA restriction of the shared crossreactive spike epitopes was mapped. Study outcomes and limitations: About 65% of donors had memory CD4+ clonotypes crossrecognizing SARS-CoV-2 and common cold coronavirus spike.

Unexposed donor CD4+ T cells date from about 2011-2019, before the COVID-19 pandemic. CD4+ T cells were isolated from the cells after nine to eleven days of culture. The CDR3 covers 15 residues. The germline V gene has CDR1 SGHNT and CDR2 YYREEE (reference sequence). V was shortened by 4 bases and J by 0 bases, with 11 bases between the two germline ends. A word on this clone: The antigen remains unidentified.

The method was immunoSEQ multiplex PCR; TCRdb's version includes in-frame clones alone and lacks a portion of them. The repertoire consists of approximately 20,000 clones, with under 85% occurring once and the leading ten covering 16%. The sample consisted of CD4+ T cells from PBMCs, cultured in vitro. The receptor's source is a human donor in good health. The chain has TRBV5-4 and TRBJ2-1; weak D call: TRBD2 (6 bases). CDR3 coding DNA: TGTGCCAGCAGCCCGGCGGGGCCCTCCTACAATGAGCAGTTCTTC. It yields the protein CASSPAGPSYNEQFF. The full variable domain, with the rest looked up from reference TRBV5-4 and TRBJ2-1, is ETGVTQSPTHLIKTRGQQVTLRCSSQSGHNTVSWYQQALGQGPQFIFQYYREEENGRGNFPPRFSGLQFPNYSSELNVNALELDDSALYLCASSPAGPSYNEQFFGPGTRLTVL.